This section outlines one TCR beta chain sequence together with its context. The length of the CDR3 is 13 residues. The V gene lost 4 bases and the J gene lost 8 bases, with 14 bases spanning the gap. Germline V CDR1 and CDR2: LNHDA, SQIVND (reference sequence). This specimen belongs to a study of blood T cell repertoires in COVID-19. Study-wide background: Material from acute and convalescent COVID-19 was sourced from the United States, Italy and Spain.

The method was immunoSEQ multiplex PCR; TCRdb's version includes in-frame clones alone and lacks a portion of them. Seen here are roughly 150,000 clones, around nine tenths observed once, and the top ten hold roughly 2.4%. The chain is built from TRBV19 and TRBJ1-2, with D unclear. The TCR originated in a woman of 80 years or more with COVID-19, enrolled during active disease. The sample taken for sequencing was peripheral blood. The CDR3, as DNA: TGTGCCAGTAGTACAATACCGCCGGGGGGCTACACCTTC. This encodes CASSTIPPGGYTF.